Shown below are 14 T cell receptor beta chains from a single sample sequenced in a study of CD8 T cells in Susac syndrome. With random hexamers, 0.5 to 1 ug RNA was reverse transcribed. One entry per CDR3 protein, called by TCRdb with MiXCR from the immunoSEQ multiplex PCR reads. The table lists around 160,000 distinct CDR3 sequences, around 94% of them singletons. Sample: CD4+ T cells from PBMCs. These receptors were taken from a human donor in good health.

The chain links TRBV29-1 to TRBJ2-7; D uncertain. V gave up 4 bases and J gave up 2 bases, with 6 bases separating them. This CDR3 spans 11 amino acids. Germline CDR1 SQVTM, CDR2 ANQGSEA. The CDR3 DNA follows: TGCAGCGTTGCCGGTACCTACGAGCAGTACTTC. Translating gives CSVAGTYEQYF.

In DNA, the CDR3 is TGTGCCTGGGGACTAGCGGGGGGCCCAGATACGCAGTATTTT. Protein sequence: CAWGLAGGPDTQYF. The V call is TRBV30, the J call TRBJ2-3; 14 bases fit TRBD2. Germline V gene lookup returns CDR1 GTSNPN and CDR2 SVGIG (reference sequence). The CDR3 loop spans 14 amino acids. After removal of 5 bases from V and 4 bases from J, the junction contained 2 bases not matched to a gene.

The V gene is TRBV13, the J gene TRBJ2-7, with TRBD1 matching over 9 bases. This CDR3 spans 13 amino acids. Germline V lookup: CDR1 PRHDT, CDR2 FYEKMQ (reference sequence). V shed 5 bases and J 5 bases; nucleotides not matched to a gene: 4. CDR3 sequence reads: CASSPRQGDEQYF. CDR3 sequence (DNA): TGTGCCAGCAGCCCCCGACAGGGGGACGAGCAGTACTTC.

This chain connects TRBV3-1 to TRBJ2-6; 9 positions agree with TRBD2. Trimming at V came to 4 bases and at J to 1 base, leaving 11 bases not matched to a gene. The CDR3 runs 19 residues. Germline loops: CDR1 LGHDT, CDR2 YNNKEL (reference sequence). CDR3 nucleotides: TGTGCCAGCAGCCCGCGGGAAGCGGGGGGTCATTCTGGGGCCAACGTCCTGACTTTC. It encodes CASSPREAGGHSGANVLTF.

The CDR3 here is CSVEEPGTTDTQYF. As DNA, the CDR3 is TGCAGCGTTGAAGAACCGGGGACCACAGATACGCAGTATTTT. The chain combines TRBV29-1 with TRBJ2-3; tentatively, D is TRBD1 or TRBD2 (5 bases each). Deletions cut 0 bases from V and 2 bases from J, with 9 bases between. The CDR3 totals 14 residues. Germline CDR1 and CDR2: SQVTM and ANQGSEA.

The chain is built from TRBV7-2 and TRBJ2-7; 9 bases are a match to TRBD1. Germline assignment: CDR1 SGHTA and CDR2 FQGNSA. This CDR3 contains 15 residues. Trimming at V came to 5 bases and at J to 4 bases, leaving 9 bases not matched to a gene. The CDR3 sequence is CASSLDRGLFYEQYF. CDR3 DNA: TGTGCCAGCAGCCTGGACAGGGGACTCTTTTACGAGCAGTACTTC. Looking up the rest from reference TRBV7-2 and TRBJ2-7 gives the full variable domain: GAGVSQSPSNKVTEKGKDVELRCDPISGHTALYWYRQSLGQGLEFLIYFQGNSAPDKSGLPSDRFSAERTGGSVSTLTIQRTQQEDSAVYLCASSLDRGLFYEQYFGPGTRLTVT.

V is TRBV3-1 and J is TRBJ2-1, with a possible D match to TRBD1 (6 bases). Germline V gene sequence: CDR1 LGHDT, CDR2 YNNKEL (reference sequence). Trimming cost V 0 bases and J 5 bases, with 11 bases left between them. The CDR3 covers 15 residues. The CDR3 is CASSQDIGQHNEQFF. The CDR3 DNA reads as TGTGCCAGCAGCCAAGATATTGGACAGCACAATGAGCAGTTCTTC.

The sample holds one count of this clonotype. The V call is TRBV29-1, the J call TRBJ2-5; D remains unclear. The CDR3 is 12 residues long. V lost 7 bases to trimming and J lost 2 bases, with 11 bases between them. Germline V CDR1 and CDR2: SQVTM, ANQGSEA. DNA for the CDR3: TGCAGCGCGGCGGACGGTCAAGAGACCCAGTACTTC. This gives the protein CSAADGQETQYF. The whole variable domain, remainder taken from reference TRBV29-1 and TRBJ2-5, is SAVISQKPSRDICQRGTSLTIQCQVDSQVTMMFWYRQQPGQSLTLIATANQGSEATYESGFVIDKFPISRPNLTFSTLTVSNMSPEDSSIYLCSAADGQETQYFGPGTRLLVL.

The chain combines TRBV29-1 with TRBJ1-2; TRBD1 agrees at 9 bases. Germline loops: CDR1 SQVTM, CDR2 ANQGSEA. The CDR3 has 12 amino acids. J lost 5 bases, V lost 6 bases, and 4 bases had no gene match. In nucleotides, the CDR3 is TGCAGCGTCGACAGGGGGGATTATGGCTACACCTTC. Its protein is CSVDRGDYGYTF.

As for this clonotype: Relative to the germline gene, one junction end is altered; a read error may explain this. The J gene is TRBJ1-2, the V gene TRBV7-7; no clear D. The germline V gene has CDR1 SSHAT and CDR2 FNYEAQ (reference sequence). This CDR3 region has 15 residues. For the CDR3, the DNA is TGTGCTAGCAGCTTCAGATATATCAATTTATATGGCTACACCTTC. It yields the protein CASSFRYINLYGYTF.

The rearrangement links TRBV14 to TRBJ2-1; possible D gene TRBD2, 5 bases. The CDR3 runs to 15 residues. Trimming shortened V by 1 base and J by 3 bases, and 10 bases separated the two germline ends. The germline gives CDR1 SGHDN, CDR2 FVKESK. The CDR3 DNA reads TGTGCCAGCAGCCAAGCGATCGGGGTCTACAATGAGCAGTTCTTC. It codes for CASSQAIGVYNEQFF.

The V call is TRBV5-1, the J call TRBJ2-3; TRBD1 aligns across 7 bases. V lost 3 bases, J lost 3 bases, and 4 bases stayed unmatched. CDR1 and CDR2 (germline): SGHRS, YFSETQ. This CDR3 has 14 amino acids. CDR3 sequence reads: CASSSGTATDTQYF. CDR3 coding DNA: TGCGCCAGCAGCTCCGGGACAGCTACAGATACGCAGTATTTT.

This clonotype was observed a single time. The chain joins TRBV6-4 to TRBJ2-3; D remains ambiguous. From germline, CDR1 is MRHNA and CDR2 SNTAGT. This CDR3 is built from 15 residues. V lost 6 bases, J lost 3 bases, and 16 bases lay in between. This chain's CDR3 is CASSDVVGSTDTQYF. The CDR3 DNA sequence: TGTGCCAGCAGCGATGTTGTAGGGTCGACAGATACGCAGTATTTT.

The chain has TRBV6-2 or TRBV6-3 and TRBJ1-2; D gene ambiguous. CDR1 and CDR2 (germline): MNHEY, SVGEGT. V dropped 0 bases and J dropped 6 bases, with 11 bases sitting between them. CDR3 length: 14 amino acids. CDR3 residues: CASSYSEGADGYTF. CDR3 bases: TGTGCCAGCAGTTACTCGGAGGGAGCGGATGGCTACACCTTC.